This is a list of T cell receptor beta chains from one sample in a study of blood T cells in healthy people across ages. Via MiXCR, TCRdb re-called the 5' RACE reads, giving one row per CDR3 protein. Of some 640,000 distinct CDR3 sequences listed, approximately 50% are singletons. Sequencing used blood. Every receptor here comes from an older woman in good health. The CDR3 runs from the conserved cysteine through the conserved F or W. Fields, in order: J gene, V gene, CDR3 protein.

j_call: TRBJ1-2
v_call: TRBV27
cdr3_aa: CASSKMDRGVGYTF

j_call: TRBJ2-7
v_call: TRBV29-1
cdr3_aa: CSVVRQGFNEQYF

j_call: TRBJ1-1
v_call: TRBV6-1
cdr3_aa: CASSETTAYTEAFF

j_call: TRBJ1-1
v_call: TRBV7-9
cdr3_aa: CASNEGTGSNTEAFF

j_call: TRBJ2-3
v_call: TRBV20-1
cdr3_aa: CSARVRHTQYF

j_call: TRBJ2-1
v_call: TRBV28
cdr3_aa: CASSLSGRAGFF

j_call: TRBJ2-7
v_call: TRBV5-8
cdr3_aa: CASSFNPYEQYF

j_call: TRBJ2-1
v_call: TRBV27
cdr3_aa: CAIQGANEQFF

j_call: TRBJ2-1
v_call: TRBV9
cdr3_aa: CASSVAPRGQGGYNEQFF

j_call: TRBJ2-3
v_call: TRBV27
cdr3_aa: CASSLGLLSTDTQYF

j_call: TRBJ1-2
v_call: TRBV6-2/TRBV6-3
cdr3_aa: CASSRDVANYGYTF

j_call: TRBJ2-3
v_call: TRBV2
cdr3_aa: CASSVERGTTDTQYF

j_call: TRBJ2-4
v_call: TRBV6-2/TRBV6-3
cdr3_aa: CASSYPGGGSFKNIQYF

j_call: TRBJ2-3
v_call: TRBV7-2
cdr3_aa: CASRLGGGRTDTQYF

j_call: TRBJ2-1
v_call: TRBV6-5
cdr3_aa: CASRPALIDWDEQFF

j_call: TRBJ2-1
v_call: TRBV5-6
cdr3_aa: CASSGGTSGYNEQFF

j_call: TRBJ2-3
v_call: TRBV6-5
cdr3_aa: CASSYGPPRGSTDTQYF

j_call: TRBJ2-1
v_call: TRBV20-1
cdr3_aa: CSAQSLVQNEQFF

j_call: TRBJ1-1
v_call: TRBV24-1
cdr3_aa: CATEGTGSKAFF

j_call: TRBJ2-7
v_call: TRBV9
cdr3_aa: CASSVDPAEESYEQYF

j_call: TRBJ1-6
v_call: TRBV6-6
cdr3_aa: CASSLYRDDNSPLHF

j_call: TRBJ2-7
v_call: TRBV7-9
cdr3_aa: CASSLEGHGDEQYF